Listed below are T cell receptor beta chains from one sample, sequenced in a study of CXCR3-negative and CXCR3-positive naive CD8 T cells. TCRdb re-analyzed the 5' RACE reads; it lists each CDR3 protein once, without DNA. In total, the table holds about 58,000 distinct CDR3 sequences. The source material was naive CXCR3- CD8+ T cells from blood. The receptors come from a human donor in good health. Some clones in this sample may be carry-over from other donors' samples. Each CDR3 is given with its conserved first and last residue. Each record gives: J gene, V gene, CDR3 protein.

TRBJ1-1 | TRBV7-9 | CASSSSPNTEAFF
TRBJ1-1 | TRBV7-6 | CASSFSGNTEAFF
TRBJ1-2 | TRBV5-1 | CASSLGAGANYYGYTF
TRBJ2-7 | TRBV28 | CASSFPLSEQYF
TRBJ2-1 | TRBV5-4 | CASSLEEGNEQFF
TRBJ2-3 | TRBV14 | CASSDRGGADTQYF
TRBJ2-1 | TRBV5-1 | CASSSRLSSSYNEQFF
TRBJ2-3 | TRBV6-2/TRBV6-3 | CASSYYLVAGSTDTQYF
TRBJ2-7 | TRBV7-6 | CASSLGTSGRASNEQYF
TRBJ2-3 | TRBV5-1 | CASSVTGGGSTDTQYF
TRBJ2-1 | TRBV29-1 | CSVEEGEVSNEQFF
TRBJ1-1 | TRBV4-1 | CASSQEREGGNTEAFF
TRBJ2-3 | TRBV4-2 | CASSQIAGGPDTQYF
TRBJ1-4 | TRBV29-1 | CSVEDGKGDKLFF
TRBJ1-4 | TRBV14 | CASSQSGEFFEKLFF
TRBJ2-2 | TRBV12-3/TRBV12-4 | CASSAPDASPGELFF
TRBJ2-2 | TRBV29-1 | CSGRWEYTGELFF
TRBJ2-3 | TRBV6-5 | CASSYSGLAGGTSTDTQYF
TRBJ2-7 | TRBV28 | CASSWPGPEQYF
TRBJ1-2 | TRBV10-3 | CAISEPDTINYGYTF
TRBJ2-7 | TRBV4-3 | CASSQDTAGGLDEQYF
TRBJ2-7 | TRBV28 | CASSLPIVQTALFEQYF
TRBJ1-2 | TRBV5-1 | CASSFGHPNYGYTF
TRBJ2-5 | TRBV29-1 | CGVASYRDPGFQETQYF
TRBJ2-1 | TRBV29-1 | CSARPYNEQFF
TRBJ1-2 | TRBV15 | CATSRDRGPLVGYGYTF
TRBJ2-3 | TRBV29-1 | CSVEDWGGLSTDTQYF
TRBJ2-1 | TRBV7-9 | CASSPLILQFF
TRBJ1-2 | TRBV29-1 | CSVEEGRGGSNYGYTF
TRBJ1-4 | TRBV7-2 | CASSFGGTNEKLFF
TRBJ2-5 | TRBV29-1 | CSGRDRQETQYF
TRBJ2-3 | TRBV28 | CATVGERMGDTQYF
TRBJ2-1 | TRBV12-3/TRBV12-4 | CASSLTGGDNEQFF
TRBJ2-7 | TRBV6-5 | CASSYGQGAYEQYF
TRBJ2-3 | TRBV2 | CASSGGGTDTQYF
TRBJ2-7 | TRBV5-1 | CASSLASLSDRAYEQYF
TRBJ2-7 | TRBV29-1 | CSVEDLVGTGAYEQYF
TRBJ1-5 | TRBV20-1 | CSAGQLNQPQHF
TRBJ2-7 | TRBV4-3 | CASSQGILAGSRGEQYF
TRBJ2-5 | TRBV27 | CASSANRDRVQETQYF
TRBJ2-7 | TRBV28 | CASSLIRLVMSSGEQYF
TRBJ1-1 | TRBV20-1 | CSASRVVGTEAFF
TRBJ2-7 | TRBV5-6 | CASSSFGAPSYEQYF
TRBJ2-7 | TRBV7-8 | CASSFGTSAPSSYEQYF
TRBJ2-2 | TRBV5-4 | CASSFGPNTGELFF
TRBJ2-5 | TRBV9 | CASSDISGALQETQYF